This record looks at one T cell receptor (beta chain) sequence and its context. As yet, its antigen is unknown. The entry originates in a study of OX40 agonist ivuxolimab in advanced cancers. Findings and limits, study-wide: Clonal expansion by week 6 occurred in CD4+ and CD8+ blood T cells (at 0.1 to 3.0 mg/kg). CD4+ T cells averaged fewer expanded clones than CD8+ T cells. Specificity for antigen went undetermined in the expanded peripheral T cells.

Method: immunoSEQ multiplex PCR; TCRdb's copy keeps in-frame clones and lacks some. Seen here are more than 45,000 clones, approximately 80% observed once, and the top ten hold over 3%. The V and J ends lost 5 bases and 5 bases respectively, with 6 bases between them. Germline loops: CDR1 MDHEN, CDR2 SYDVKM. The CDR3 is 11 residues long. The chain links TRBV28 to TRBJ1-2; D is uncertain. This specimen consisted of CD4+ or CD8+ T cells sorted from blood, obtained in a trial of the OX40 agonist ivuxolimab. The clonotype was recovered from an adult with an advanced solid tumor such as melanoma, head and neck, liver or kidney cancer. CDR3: CASSARYGYTF. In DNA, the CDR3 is TGTGCCAGCAGTGCTAGGTATGGCTACACCTTC.